The 10 T cell receptor beta chains listed next were all sequenced from one sample in a study of T-cell reconstitution after alpha-beta-depleted transplantation in children (dated by TCRdb to 2015 to 2016). The meaning of the sample's treatment or condition label: allogeneic hematopoietic cell transplantation with graft depleted of TCRalphabeta T cells and CD19 B cells. Receptor libraries were prepared by PCR. The sequencing machine was an Illumina HiSeq 2500. Molecular barcoding was employed in the preparation of TCR libraries, with unique molecular identifiers being used to normalize TCRbeta repertoire quantification. The public reads were reanalyzed by TCRdb: fastp trimming at Q25, MiXCR alignment, in-frame beta chains only. For every CDR3 protein sequence, its rows merge into one entry that carries the most common genes and DNA. The sample table contains 300,000 to 350,000 distinct CDR3 sequences; only one count was recorded for over 20% of them. Roughly 9.7% of the sample is held by the ten biggest clonotypes.

Here the sequenced sample was PBMCs, mostly from graft donor cells, taken 180 days after TCRalphabeta/CD19-depleted stem cell transplant. The receptors stem from a male patient aged 10 to 17 who had a stem cell transplant for acute lymphoblastic leukemia, so the T cells may come from the graft donor.

V usage is TRBV4-2 and J usage is TRBJ2-5, with 8 bases matching TRBD1. The germline V gene has CDR1 LGHNA and CDR2 YNFKEQ. After removal of 4 bases from V and 7 bases from J, the junction contained 20 bases not matched to a gene. CDR3 size: 18 residues. For the CDR3, the DNA is TGTGCCAGCAGCCCCAGAACAGGGGGGTCCAGCCAGGGACGGACCCAGTACTTC. It is translated as CASSPRTGGSSQGRTQYF.

This clonotype came up a few times. The gene calls are TRBV20-1 and TRBJ2-3; D is undetermined. CDR1 and CDR2 (germline): DFQATT, SNEGSKA (reference sequence). This CDR3 comprises 10 residues. V lost 8 bases and J 6 bases, leaving 9 bases between the germline ends. The CDR3 sequence: CSLSGDTQYF. CDR3 coding DNA: TGCAGTTTGAGTGGGGATACGCAGTATTTT.

This clonotype has a handful of counts. The CDR3 loop reads CASSPTGLGAQYF. In DNA, the CDR3 is TGTGCCAGCAGCCCGACAGGGCTTGGGGCGCAGTACTTC. The chain uses TRBV7-6 and TRBJ2-7, with 7 bases matching TRBD1. Germline V gene lookup returns CDR1 SGHVS and CDR2 FNYEAQ. V lost 5 bases to trimming and J lost 9 bases; unmatched junction nucleotides: 10. CDR3 length equals 13 residues. Variable domain in full (rest from reference TRBV7-6 and TRBJ2-7): GAGVSQSPRYKVTKRGQDVALRCDPISGHVSLYWYRQALGQGPEFLTYFNYEAQQDKSGLPNDRFSAERPEGSISTLTIQRTEQRDSAMYRCASSPTGLGAQYFGPGTRLTVT.

This clonotype appeared a few times. CDR3 region: CASSFPGGDTQYF. The CDR3 DNA reads as TGTGCCAGCAGCTTCCCCGGAGGAGATACGCAGTATTTT. The V and J genes are TRBV11-2 and TRBJ2-3, with D perhaps TRBD2 (5 bases). Germline CDR1 reads SGHAT; CDR2 reads FQNNGV. V shed 3 bases and J shed 5 bases, with 9 bases lying between them. The CDR3 has 13 residues.

Only a few counts were recorded for this clonotype. The chain joins TRBV10-3 to TRBJ1-1; D may be TRBD1 (6 bases). V lost 0 bases and J 4 bases, leaving 18 bases between the germline ends. The CDR3 totals 17 residues. The germline V gene has CDR1 ENHRY and CDR2 SYGVKD. CDR3 sequence: CAISESTGKRSPTEAFF. The CDR3 bases are TGTGCCATCAGTGAGTCGACAGGAAAACGATCTCCCACTGAAGCTTTCTTT.

This clonotype was counted between two and nine times. J is TRBJ2-1 and V is TRBV27; TRBD1 or TRBD2 may be the D gene (5 bases each). CDR3 length: 15 residues. Trimming removed 6 bases from V and 10 bases from J, with 22 bases in between. Germline V gene sequence: CDR1 MNHEY, CDR2 SMNVEV (reference sequence). The CDR3 is CASSSGTRGSGEQFF. DNA of the CDR3: TGTGCCAGCAGCTCCGGGACGCGCGGTTCGGGGGAGCAGTTCTTC.

The chain couples TRBV10-2 to TRBJ2-2; 8 positions match TRBD2. Germline CDR1 and CDR2: WSHSY and SAAADI. Unmatched junction bases numbered 5, after V lost 10 bases and J lost 4 bases. The CDR3 has 13 amino acids. The CDR3 reads CATGLVGTGELFF. The DNA for the CDR3 is TGCGCCACGGGACTAGTGGGCACCGGGGAGCTGTTTTTT.

This clonotype was detected only a few times. The chain couples TRBV4-1 to TRBJ1-3; D remains ambiguous. Germline V gene lookup returns CDR1 MGHRA and CDR2 YSYEKL. The V end was cut by 1 base, the J end by 3 bases, with 19 bases between. The CDR3 runs 18 residues. The CDR3 nucleotides are TGCGCCAGCAGCCAAGGCGAAGGTCGGCTCCTGGGTGGAAACACCATATATTTT. Its translation is CASSQGEGRLLGGNTIYF.

The chain has TRBV5-1 and TRBJ2-7; D call uncertain. V lost 0 bases, J lost 1 base, and 8 bases lay in between. Germline V gene sequence: CDR1 SGHRS, CDR2 YFSETQ. The CDR3 is made up of 14 amino acids. CDR3 in amino acids: CASSLEAKSYEQYF. CDR3 coding DNA: TGCGCCAGCAGCTTGGAGGCCAAGTCCTACGAGCAGTACTTC.

The CDR3 loop is CASSQVDREGDYTF. CDR3 sequence (DNA): TGTGCCAGCAGCCAGGTAGACAGGGAAGGGGACTACACCTTC. The chain uses TRBV4-2 and TRBJ1-2; 7 bases map to TRBD1. CDR3 length: 14 residues. CDR1 is LGHNA, CDR2 YNFKEQ, per germline. V trimming: 3 bases; J trimming: 10 bases; junction bases outside the gene matches: 11.